The T cell receptor (beta chain) described here comes from a study of blood T cell repertoires in COVID-19. About the research overall: Samples representing acute and convalescent COVID-19 were sourced from the United States, Italy and Spain. Sources were T cells, B-cell-depleted T cells, or PBMCs; the material itself was cDNA or gDNA.

Per germline, CDR1 MDHEN and CDR2 SYDVKM. This CDR3 comprises 14 residues. Between the trimmed V and J ends, which lost 4 bases and 0 bases, there was a span of 6 bases. As processed by the authors: Cell counts per sample came from amplifying reference gene primers. Data came from immunoSEQ multiplex PCR; TCRdb stores just in-frame clones and leaves some out. The DNA gave D and trimming, while V, J and clone size come from that table. The table shows about 260,000 clones, with over 80% occurring only once. The sequence was obtained from a man aged 55 to 70 who had recovered from COVID-19. The sequencing sample was made of peripheral blood. The chain employs TRBV28 and TRBJ1-4; perhaps TRBD1 as D (5 bases). The CDR3 sequence: CASSWGATNEKLFF. CDR3 DNA: TGTGCCAGCAGTTGGGGGGCAACTAATGAAAAACTGTTTTTT.